The 5 T cell receptor beta chains in this list originate from one sample, sequenced in a study of cytomegalovirus exposure and HLA in healthy donors. Some clones are missing from TCRdb's copy, which holds only in-frame ones; the method was immunoSEQ multiplex PCR. The table records some 120,000 clones, 85% to 90% of them present only once. The sequencing sample was made of PBMCs. The receptors stem from a man between 25 and 39 years old in good health and CMV-seronegative.

The chain is built from TRBV5-1 and TRBJ2-1, with TRBD1 identical over 10 bases. The CDR3 is 16 residues long. In germline, CDR1 is SGHRS, CDR2 YFSETQ. The junction had 10 bases not matched to a gene; V was cut back by 4 bases and J by 6 bases. CDR3 nucleotide sequence: TGCGCCAGCAGCCACCTAGGACAGGGGGTAGGCAATGAGCAGTTCTTC. Its translation: CASSHLGQGVGNEQFF.

The chain couples TRBV5-1 to TRBJ2-7, with TRBD1 matching over 9 bases. There are 15 residues in the CDR3. V trimming: 3 bases; J trimming: 3 bases; junction bases outside the gene matches: 7. CDR1 is SGHRS and CDR2 is YFSETQ in the germline V gene. The CDR3 nucleotides read TGCGCCAGCAGCTCGAGACAGGGGGGGCTCTACGAGCAGTACTTC. This translates into CASSSRQGGLYEQYF.

The V and J genes are TRBV6-5 and TRBJ2-3; D ambiguous. CDR1 and CDR2 (germline): MNHEY, SVGAGI. The CDR3 runs to 16 residues. V was trimmed by 2 bases and J by 1 base, leaving 13 bases between them. In DNA form, the CDR3 reads TGTGCCAGCAGTTACGACCACAGAGTACGCACAGATACGCAGTATTTT. It specifies CASSYDHRVRTDTQYF.

V is TRBV2 and J is TRBJ2-3; 7 bases agree with TRBD1. Looked up from germline, CDR1 is SNHLY and CDR2 is FYNNEI. The CDR3 runs 16 residues. The J segment lost 0 bases and the V segment lost 4 bases, leaving 7 bases of the junction unmatched. The CDR3 nucleotides read TGTGCCAGCAGTGGGGACAGAGGACGGAGCACAGATACGCAGTATTTT. Translated, it gives CASSGDRGRSTDTQYF.

The gene calls are TRBV9 and TRBJ2-1; 9 nucleotides match TRBD1. With V trimmed by 0 bases and J by 7 bases, 11 bases remained unmatched. This CDR3 region has 17 residues. The germline gives CDR1 SGDLS, CDR2 YYNGEE. CDR3 residues: CASSVAELRDRANEQFF. CDR3 DNA: TGTGCCAGCAGCGTAGCCGAGTTGAGGGACAGGGCTAATGAGCAGTTCTTC. The full variable domain, completed using reference TRBV9 and TRBJ2-1, is DSGVTQTPKHLITATGQRVTLRCSPRSGDLSVYWYQQSLDQGLQFLIQYYNGEERAKGNILERFSAQQFPDLHSELNLSSLELGDSALYFCASSVAELRDRANEQFFGPGTRLTVL.